One and the same sample provided the 21 T cell receptor beta chains below, sequenced in a study of T cells in Graves' hyperthyroidism and ophthalmopathy. Amplification of TCR beta CDR3 regions used RNA as the template. The TCR CDR3 first-round RT-PCR relied on the HTBI primer set. TCRdb used MiXCR to reprocess the multiplex PCR reads, holding one entry per CDR3 protein. The sample has about 610,000 distinct CDR3 sequences; 14% to 15% are singletons. Sequencing input: blood. The receptors were gathered from a woman aged 40 to 49 with Graves' ophthalmopathy.

This clonotype was recorded at least ten times. The V gene is TRBV6-1, the J gene TRBJ1-1; D is uncertain. V was clipped by 11 bases and J by 1 base, with 14 bases between them. There are 13 residues in the CDR3. CDR1 MNHNS and CDR2 SASEGT come from the germline V gene. In DNA, the CDR3 is TGTGCCGCCCATAGCGAAGGGAACACTGAAGCTTTCTTT. Translation: CAAHSEGNTEAFF.

This clonotype occurred many times. This rearrangement joins TRBV6-1 to TRBJ2-7, with TRBD2 matching 11 bases. Trimming cost V 5 bases and J 3 bases; bases outside gene matches: 6. Germline V gives CDR1 MNHNS, CDR2 SASEGT. CDR3 length: 15 residues. The DNA of the CDR3 is TGTGCCAGCAGTCAACCCGGGACTAGCGGCTACGAGCAGTACTTC. Translated, it gives CASSQPGTSGYEQYF.

This clonotype showed up many times. The chain has TRBV6-1 and TRBJ1-5, with 8 bases aligning to TRBD1. Germline lookup yields CDR1 MNHNS and CDR2 SASEGT. V was pared by 4 bases and J by 5 bases, with 10 bases of the junction left unmatched. CDR3 length equals 16 residues. The CDR3 nucleotides read TGTGCCAGCAGTGCCAGCAGGGGGCTAGGGGATCAGCCCCAGCATTTT. Translating gives CASSASRGLGDQPQHF.

This clonotype was counted only a few times. The J gene is TRBJ2-2, the V gene TRBV7-9, with no clear D. This CDR3 region has 13 residues. V gave up 4 bases and J gave up 5 bases, with 8 bases separating them. Per germline, CDR1 SEHNR and CDR2 FQNEAQ (reference sequence). CDR3: CASSSPRTGELFF. CDR3 in DNA: TGTGCCAGCAGCTCCCCTAGGACCGGGGAGCTGTTTTTT.

At least ten counts were recorded for this clonotype. The chain joins TRBV15 to TRBJ1-2; D is possibly TRBD1 (5 bases). V was shortened by 4 bases and J by 4 bases, with 13 bases between the two germline ends. CDR1 LNHNV and CDR2 YYDKDF come from the germline V gene (reference sequence). The CDR3 is made up of 14 amino acids. In DNA, the CDR3 is TGTGCCACCAGCACAGGACAACCGGCCTATGGCTACACCTTC. Translation gives CATSTGQPAYGYTF.

V gene TRBV29-1 combines with J gene TRBJ2-2; tentatively, D is TRBD1 (6 bases). With 6 bases removed from V and 6 bases from J, the gap between germline ends came to 26 bases. From germline, CDR1 is SQVTM and CDR2 ANQGSEA. CDR3 length equals 17 residues. CDR3 sequence reads: CSVTGSQGLGAAGELFF. The CDR3 nucleotides read TGCAGCGTCACAGGGAGCCAGGGGTTGGGGGCGGCCGGGGAGCTGTTTTTT.

CDR3 sequence reads: CASSYEGPLLEQYF. In DNA form, the CDR3 reads TGTGCCAGCAGTTACGAGGGGCCTCTTCTGGAGCAGTACTTC. The chain couples TRBV6-2 or TRBV6-3 to TRBJ2-7; the D call may be TRBD1 or TRBD2 (5 bases each). The CDR3 spans 14 residues. V lost 2 bases and J lost 7, with 15 bases in between. Germline V gives CDR1 MNHEY, CDR2 SVGEGT.

The chain couples TRBV12-3 or TRBV12-4 to TRBJ2-7; D may be TRBD2 (6 bases). The V end lost 6 bases, the J end lost 4 bases, and 13 bases lay between the germline ends. The CDR3 is 13 residues long. CDR3 DNA sequence: TGTGCCAGCAGCCAGACTAGTTTATACGAGCAGTACTTC. This translates into CASSQTSLYEQYF.

As concerns this clonotype: A read error may explain this, as a much larger clone is one base away. The V and J genes are TRBV7-2 and TRBJ2-7; the D gene is possibly TRBD1 (5 bases). The germline gives CDR1 SGHTA, CDR2 FQGNSA. The CDR3 has 15 residues. V shed 8 bases and J shed 5 bases, with 22 bases lying between them. The CDR3 DNA reads TGTGCCAGCGCCCTGAGGCAGGGTTGGTTGCACGAGCAGTACTTC. Its protein is CASALRQGWLHEQYF.

This clonotype appeared many times. The genes are TRBV10-3 and TRBJ2-5; D may be TRBD1 or TRBD2 (5 bases each). Deletions cut 0 bases from V and 5 bases from J, with 16 bases between. The germline V gene encodes CDR1 ENHRY and CDR2 SYGVKD. This CDR3 region has 16 residues. The CDR3 DNA follows: TGTGCCATCAGTGAGTCAGTCGACGGGGCACGGGAGACCCAGTACTTC. The encoded protein is CAISESVDGARETQYF.

The sample holds many counts of this clonotype. V usage is TRBV7-2 and J usage is TRBJ1-2; D gene unclear. This CDR3 is built from 14 residues. Germline assignment: CDR1 SGHTA and CDR2 FQGNSA. Trimming cost V 5 bases and J 6 bases, with 16 bases left between them. This chain's CDR3 is CASSGYSGIDGYTF. CDR3 nucleotide sequence: TGTGCCAGCAGCGGCTACTCGGGAATAGATGGCTACACCTTC.

This clonotype was picked up many times. The chain combines TRBV4-2 with TRBJ1-2; the D is unclear. V was cut by 0 bases and J by 2 bases, with 10 bases left in between. The V gene's germline CDR1 is LGHNA and CDR2 YNFKEQ. The CDR3 consists of 15 residues. CDR3: CASSQDFRANYGYTF. The CDR3 DNA sequence: TGTGCCAGCAGCCAAGATTTTCGGGCCAACTATGGCTACACCTTC.

There are many counts of this clonotype. This chain connects TRBV20-1 to TRBJ2-5; TRBD1 aligns across 10 bases. Germline CDR1 DFQATT, CDR2 SNEGSKA (reference sequence). V was clipped by 4 bases and J by 4 bases; unmatched bases: 3. The CDR3 runs 13 residues. This CDR3 is CSAIRDRGETQYF. As DNA, the CDR3 is TGCAGTGCTATCCGGGACAGGGGAGAGACCCAGTACTTC.

This clonotype was counted ten times or more. The rearrangement uses TRBV12-3 or TRBV12-4 and TRBJ1-5; 9 bases map to TRBD1. The CDR3 contains 17 residues. V lost 4 bases to trimming and J lost 0 bases; unmatched junction nucleotides: 7. This chain's CDR3 is CASSSRDREISNQPQHF. The CDR3 nucleotides are TGTGCCAGCAGTTCCCGGGACAGGGAGATTAGCAATCAGCCCCAGCATTTT.

The V and J genes are TRBV18 and TRBJ2-7; 7 positions match TRBD1. Trimming cost V 6 bases and J 0 bases; bases outside gene matches: 5. CDR3 size: 14 residues. Germline V lookup: CDR1 KGHSH, CDR2 LQKENI. CDR3 residues: CASSMDRNSYEQYF. The CDR3 coding sequence is TGTGCCAGCTCGATGGACAGGAACTCCTACGAGCAGTACTTC.

This clonotype was observed at least ten times. This chain links TRBV6-2 or TRBV6-3 with TRBJ2-7, with 10 positions matching TRBD2. V trimming: 2 bases; J trimming: 6 bases; junction bases outside the gene matches: 7. Germline CDR1 and CDR2: MNHEY and SVGEGT. CDR3 size: 15 residues. CDR3 DNA: TGTGCCAGCAGTTACCAGGCTAGCGGGAGTTCCGAGCAGTACTTC. Protein: CASSYQASGSSEQYF.

The chain is built from TRBV6-1 and TRBJ1-1; D gene unclear. This CDR3 contains 13 residues. Germline lookup yields CDR1 MNHNS and CDR2 SASEGT. V lost 4 bases to trimming and J lost 6 bases, with 12 bases between them. CDR3 nucleotides: TGTGCCAGCAGTGGCGGGTTTAACCCTGAAGCTTTCTTT. Amino acid sequence: CASSGGFNPEAFF.

This clonotype was observed many times. This chain links TRBV11-2 with TRBJ2-7; D is unresolved. This CDR3 comprises 13 residues. V was shortened by 3 bases and J by 2 bases, with 8 bases between the two germline ends. Germline V CDR1 and CDR2: SGHAT, FQNNGV. The DNA for the CDR3 is TGTGCCAGCAGCTTTTCTGACACCTACGAGCAGTACTTC. Its translation is CASSFSDTYEQYF.

This clonotype appeared a single time. The chain links TRBV29-1 to TRBJ2-7; no firm D call. The V gene's germline CDR1 is SQVTM and CDR2 ANQGSEA. The CDR3 is 11 residues long. With 3 bases removed from V and 3 bases from J, the gap between germline ends came to 6 bases. CDR3 sequence: CSVEANYEQYF. The CDR3, as DNA: TGCAGCGTTGAGGCTAACTACGAGCAGTACTTC.

This clonotype was detected many times. This rearrangement joins TRBV18 to TRBJ1-1; D perhaps matches TRBD1 (6 bases). Trimming removed 2 bases from V and 4 bases from J, with 11 bases in between. Germline V gene data show CDR1 as KGHSH and CDR2 as LQKENI. This CDR3 comprises 14 residues. DNA for the CDR3: TGTGCCAGCTCACCATCACAGGGAGCCACTGAAGCTTTCTTT. It is translated as CASSPSQGATEAFF. Variable domain in full (rest from reference TRBV18 and TRBJ1-1): NAGVMQNPRHLVRRRGQEARLRCSPMKGHSHVYWYRQLPEEGLKFMVYLQKENIIDESGMPKERFSAEFPKEGPSILRIQQVVRGDSAAYFCASSPSQGATEAFFGQGTRLTVV.

This clonotype has a handful of counts. The rearrangement links TRBV4-1 to TRBJ1-3; 8 nucleotides agree with TRBD1. Germline CDR1 reads MGHRA; CDR2 reads YSYEKL. The CDR3 contains 15 residues. J was trimmed by 5 bases and V by 6 bases; bases with no gene match: 9. The CDR3 DNA is TGCGCCAGCAGTCCAGACAGGGGAATAAGAAACACCATATATTTT. Protein sequence: CASSPDRGIRNTIYF.